The T cell receptor beta chain described here comes from a study of T cells in Graves' hyperthyroidism and ophthalmopathy (dated by TCRdb to about 2019). Context from the whole study: Peripheral blood was collected at initial diagnosis, before any treatment. Following sampling, methimazole starting at 30 mg daily was given to hyperthyroidism patients, and high-dose intravenous methylprednisolone was given to ophthalmopathy patients. For training and testing, the 100 or so patients in the discovery cohort were randomly divided in a 7:3 ratio. The paper reports TCR Vbeta CDR3 sequencing of roughly 140 peripheral blood samples: 40 or so ophthalmopathy, some 80 hyperthyroidism and 17 progressor patients. An independent validation cohort of 18 to 20 hyperthyroidism patients and roughly 16 patients who later progressed to ophthalmopathy tested prospective prediction of ophthalmopathy. In several Graves' hyperthyroidism patients, the study also compared T-cell repertoires from thyroid tissue with T-cell repertoires from blood. A discovery cohort of approximately 100 patients, roughly 45 with Graves' ophthalmopathy and 55 to 60 with stable Graves' hyperthyroidism, was used to find distinguishing TCR V-J signatures. Findings and caveats that apply to the study as a whole: Most expanded thyroid clonotypes (frequency above 0.001) were also detected in blood, suggesting blood repertoires may reflect thyroid immune responses. In validation, the model predicted progression to ophthalmopathy with just under 71% sensitivity and approximately 72% specificity, a median of approximately 6.5 months before onset. In cross-validation, a model built on a 13 V-J signature told ophthalmopathy apart from stable hyperthyroidism with less than 90% sensitivity and roughly 81% specificity, and in testing the same model reached 80%/75%. Sample size was not statistically predetermined, and blinding of investigators to group allocation was not performed.

To note about this clonotype: Its antigen specificity is not known. Base qualities are missing; no much larger clone stands one base away.

Ophthalmopathy patients had moderately to severely active disease, with a Clinical Activity Score of 3 or more, a NOSPECS grade of 4 or more, and a disease duration of less than 3 months. The study excluded patients with uncontrolled infections, other autoimmune diseases, pregnancy or lactation. Diagnoses were established on the basis of clinical symptoms, serum thyroxine and TRAb, thyroid ultrasound, and orbital computed tomography. Ficoll-Paque density gradient centrifugation was used to isolate PBMCs from around 9.1 ml of fresh peripheral blood. Trizol reagent was used to extract total RNA, and RNA quality was then checked on an Agilent 2100 Bioanalyzer. The CDR3 contains 17 residues, cysteine and phenylalanine counted. Just the 51-base CDR3 DNA is kept, in frame starting at base 1. Deletion took 6 bases off V and 2 bases off J, with a span of 20 bases between the germline ends. The TCR beta CDR3 regions were amplified from the RNA transcripts. A first-round RT-PCR of the TCR CDR3 used the HTBI primer set with the Qiagen OneStep RT-PCR kit. A second multiplex PCR round built the libraries, followed by size selection and purification. Libraries were sequenced paired-end with 100 bp reads on an Illumina HiSeq2000. The authors processed their data as follows. SOAPnuke was used to process the raw data, throwing out any read that contained adapters or uncalled bases, had a mean Phred below 15, or lacked an exact constant-primer or identifier match. COPE v1.2.5 was used to merge the high-quality paired reads, and each unique nucleotide sequence was defined as a clonotype. MiTCR v1.1 was used to align clonotypes to the IMGT TRBV, TRBD and TRBJ reference segments. The analysis was restricted to V-J combinations with a frequency above 0.0001, which together covered over 99% of the repertoires. A TCS score was defined as the ratio of F50 (clonal expansion) to E x V (chaos), with BLOSUM62-based TCRdist applied between CDR3 peptides within each V-J. Welch's t-statistics and random forest reduced 450 to 600 V-J features to about 12, which were used in a naive Bayes classifier (R e1071). TCRdb reprocessed the public reads (quality trimming at Q25 with fastp, clone calling with MiXCR) and kept in-frame beta chains. For every CDR3 protein sequence, its rows merge into one entry that carries the most common genes and DNA. The V and J calls reflect TCRdb's pipeline rather than the authors' work. The sample table contains about 600,000 distinct CDR3 sequences; only one count was recorded for 14% of them. 7.1% of the sample rests with the top ten.

The chain is encoded by TRBV12-3 or TRBV12-4 joined to TRBJ2-4, and possibly TRBD1, on 5 matching bases. What was sequenced was blood. The source of this sequence is a woman in her late teens or twenties with Graves' ophthalmopathy. The CDR3 region has the sequence CASSRPWALGPKNIQYF. The nucleotide sequence reads as follows: TGTGCCAGCAGCCGCCCCTGGGCCCTGGGGCCCAAAAACATTCAGTACTTC.